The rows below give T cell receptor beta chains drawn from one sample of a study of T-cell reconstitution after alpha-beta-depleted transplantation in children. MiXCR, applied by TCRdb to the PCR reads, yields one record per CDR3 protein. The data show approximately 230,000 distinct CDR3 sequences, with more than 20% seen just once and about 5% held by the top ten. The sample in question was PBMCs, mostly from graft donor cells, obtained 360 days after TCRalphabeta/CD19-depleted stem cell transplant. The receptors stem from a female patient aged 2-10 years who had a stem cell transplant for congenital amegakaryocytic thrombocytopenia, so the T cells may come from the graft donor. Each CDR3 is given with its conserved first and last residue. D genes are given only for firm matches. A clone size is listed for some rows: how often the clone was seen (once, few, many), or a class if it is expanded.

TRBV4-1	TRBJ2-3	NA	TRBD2	CASSQETSGSQGTDTQYF	TGCGCCAGCAGCCAGGAGACTAGCGGGAGTCAGGGCACAGATACGCAGTATTTT
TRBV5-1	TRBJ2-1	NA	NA	CASSLPTQTSYNEQFF	TGCGCCAGCAGCTTGCCAACTCAGACCTCCTACAATGAGCAGTTCTTC
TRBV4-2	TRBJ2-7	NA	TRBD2	CASSQILAGGPWEQYF	TGTGCCAGCAGCCAAATCCTAGCGGGAGGGCCCTGGGAGCAGTACTTC
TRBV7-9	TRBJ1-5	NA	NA	CASSFAGNSNQPQHF	TGTGCCAGCAGCTTCGCAGGGAATAGCAATCAGCCCCAGCATTTT
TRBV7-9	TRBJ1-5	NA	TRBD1	CASSSDRALGNQPQHF	TGTGCCAGCAGCTCGGACAGGGCCCTGGGGAATCAGCCCCAGCATTTT
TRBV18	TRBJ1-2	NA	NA	CASSPTTEGYGYTF	TGTGCCAGCTCACCGACGACAGAGGGCTATGGCTACACCTTC
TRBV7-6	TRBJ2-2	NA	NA	CASSLGSYAGELFF	TGTGCCAGCAGCCTCGGCTCCTACGCCGGGGAGCTGTTTTTT
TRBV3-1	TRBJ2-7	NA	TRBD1	CASSRGQGVYEQYF	TGTGCCAGCAGCCGGGGACAGGGAGTATACGAGCAGTACTTC
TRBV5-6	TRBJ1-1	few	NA	CASSVVGKNTEAFF	TGTGCCAGCAGCGTCGTCGGGAAGAACACTGAAGCTTTCTTT
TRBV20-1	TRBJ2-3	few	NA	CSAIGLGYQDTQYF	TGCAGTGCTATTGGACTCGGGTACCAGGATACGCAGTATTTT
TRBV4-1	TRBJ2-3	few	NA	CASSSSLLAGATDTQYF	TGCGCCAGCAGCTCCAGTTTACTTGCGGGGGCGACAGATACGCAGTATTTT
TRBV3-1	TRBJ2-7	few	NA	CASSQDWAREQYF	TGTGCCAGCAGCCAAGATTGGGCTCGAGAGCAGTACTTC
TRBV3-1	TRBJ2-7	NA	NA	CASSLGLVREQYF	TGTGCCAGCAGCCTTGGGCTAGTACGCGAGCAGTACTTC
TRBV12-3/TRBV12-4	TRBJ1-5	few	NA	CASSLEWQPQHF	TGTGCCAGCAGTTTAGAGTGGCAGCCCCAGCATTTT
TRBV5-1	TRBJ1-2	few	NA	CASSPGRAAGDGYTF	TGCGCCAGCAGCCCGGGACGAGCCGCGGGGGATGGCTACACCTTC
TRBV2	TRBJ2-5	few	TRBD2	CASSGAGGQETQYF	TGTGCCTCCAGCGGAGCGGGGGGTCAAGAGACCCAGTACTTC
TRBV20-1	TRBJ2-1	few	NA	CSASARLGGEQFF	TGCAGTGCGTCTGCCAGGCTAGGGGGTGAGCAGTTCTTC
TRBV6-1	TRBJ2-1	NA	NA	CASSLFAGRIANEQFF	TGTGCCAGCAGCCTTTTTGCGGGGAGGATCGCCAATGAGCAGTTCTTC
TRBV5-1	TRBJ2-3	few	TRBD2	CASSLGTRLADTQYF	TGCGCCAGCAGCTTGGGGACTAGGCTCGCAGATACGCAGTATTTT
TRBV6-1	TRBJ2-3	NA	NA	CASSYGPTENTQYF	TGTGCCAGCAGTTATGGTCCCACCGAGAATACGCAGTATTTT
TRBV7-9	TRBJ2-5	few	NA	CASSSPRSQQETQYF	TGTGCCAGCAGCTCCCCCCGCAGCCAGCAAGAGACCCAGTACTTC
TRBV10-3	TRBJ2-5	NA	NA	CAISESIARVETQYF	TGTGCCATCAGTGAGTCAATAGCCAGGGTGGAGACCCAGTACTTC
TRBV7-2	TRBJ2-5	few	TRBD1	CASSPWTGAKETQYF	TGTGCCAGCAGCCCTTGGACAGGCGCCAAAGAGACCCAGTACTTC
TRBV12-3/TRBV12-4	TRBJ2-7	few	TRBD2	CASRWGGVWEQYF	TGTGCCAGCAGGTGGGGGGGGGTGTGGGAGCAGTACTTC
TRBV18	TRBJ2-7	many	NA	CASSPGDGYEQYF	TGTGCCAGCTCACCAGGGGATGGCTACGAGCAGTACTTC
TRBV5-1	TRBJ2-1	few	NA	CASSLRGSTDYNEQFF	TGCGCCAGCAGCCTCAGGGGATCGACAGATTACAATGAGCAGTTCTTC
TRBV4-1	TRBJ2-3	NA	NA	CASSQEMGPQGRTDTQYF	TGCGCCAGCAGCCAAGAAATGGGTCCCCAGGGTCGCACAGATACGCAGTATTTT
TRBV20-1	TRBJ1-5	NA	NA	CSARGGGKGQPQHF	TGCAGTGCTAGAGGCGGGGGCAAGGGGCAGCCCCAGCATTTT
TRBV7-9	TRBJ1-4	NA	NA	CASSSTGPTNEKLFF	TGTGCCAGCAGCTCAACAGGACCAACTAATGAAAAACTGTTTTTT
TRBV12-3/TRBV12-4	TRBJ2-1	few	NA	CASWGGNNEQFF	TGTGCCAGCTGGGGCGGGAACAATGAGCAGTTCTTC
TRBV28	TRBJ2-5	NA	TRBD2	CASSASGRSTETQYF	TGTGCCAGCAGCGCTAGCGGGAGGAGTACAGAGACCCAGTACTTC
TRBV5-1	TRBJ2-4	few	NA	CASSLRGSINIQYF	TGCGCCAGCAGCTTGCGGGGGTCGATAAACATTCAGTACTTC
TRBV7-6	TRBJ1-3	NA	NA	CASSLSHRTTSGNTIYF	TGTGCCAGCAGCTTATCTCACAGGACAACCTCTGGAAACACCATATATTTT
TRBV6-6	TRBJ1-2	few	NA	CASSDGVRGGYTF	TGTGCCAGCAGTGACGGTGTGAGAGGAGGCTACACCTTC
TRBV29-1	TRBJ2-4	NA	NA	CSVVGLWRDKNIQYF	TGCAGCGTTGTGGGATTGTGGCGGGACAAAAACATTCAGTACTTC
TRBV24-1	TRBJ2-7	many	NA	CATSAGYPSYEQYF	TGTGCCACCAGTGCTGGGTACCCCTCCTACGAGCAGTACTTC
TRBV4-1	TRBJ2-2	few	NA	CASSQDYGNTGELFF	TGCGCCAGCAGCCAAGATTACGGAAACACCGGGGAGCTGTTTTTT
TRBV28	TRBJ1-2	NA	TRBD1	CASSQGARGYTF	TGTGCCAGCAGTCAGGGGGCGCGGGGCTACACCTTC
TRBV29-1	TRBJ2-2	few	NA	CSVLILNTGELFF	TGCAGCGTTCTCATCTTGAACACCGGGGAGCTGTTTTTT
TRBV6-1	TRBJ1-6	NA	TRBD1	CASRRDRGSSPLHF	TGTGCCAGCAGGAGAGACAGGGGGTCTTCACCCCTCCACTTT
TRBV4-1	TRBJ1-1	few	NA	CASSQDPRLGTEAFF	TGCGCCAGCAGCCAAGATCCTAGGTTGGGGACTGAAGCTTTCTTT